One sample yielded the 5 T cell receptor beta chains listed below, sequenced in a study of T cells of healthy individuals. Using its own MiXCR run on the 5' RACE reads, TCRdb lists one record per CDR3 protein. The top ten hold 6.2% of the sample, which has about 100,000 distinct CDR3 sequences, roughly 15% seen once. These receptors were taken from a human donor in good health.

The chain carries TRBV27 and TRBJ2-1; D may be TRBD1 (5 bases). CDR1 is MNHEY and CDR2 is SMNVEV in the germline V gene (reference sequence). V was trimmed by 6 bases and J by 9 bases, leaving 15 bases between them. The CDR3 length is 13 residues. CDR3 nucleotides: TGTGCCAGCAGAACCCAGCAAGGGGCTGAGCAGTTCTTC. It yields the protein CASRTQQGAEQFF.

The J gene is TRBJ1-2, the V gene TRBV5-1; TRBD1 agrees at 8 bases. The CDR3 is 16 residues long. From germline, CDR1 is SGHRS and CDR2 YFSETQ. Trimming cost V 7 bases and J 0 bases; bases outside gene matches: 11. The CDR3 here is CASRSTGAKANYGYTF. CDR3 DNA sequence: TGCGCCAGCCGATCGACAGGGGCTAAAGCTAACTATGGCTACACCTTC.

The chain combines TRBV10-1 with TRBJ2-1; no clear D. Germline CDR1 WNHNN, CDR2 SYGVQD (reference sequence). V was shortened by 9 bases and J by 0 bases, with 21 bases between the two germline ends. The CDR3 runs 17 residues. CDR3 loop: CARFLKAGQSSYNEQFF. CDR3 sequence (DNA): TGCGCCAGATTCCTAAAGGCTGGTCAAAGCTCCTACAATGAGCAGTTCTTC.

This clonotype has a count of ten or more. The chain carries TRBV6-6 and TRBJ2-7; no reliable D call. The CDR3 is 12 residues long. The V end was cut by 6 bases, the J end by 0 bases, with 6 bases between. Germline V CDR1 and CDR2: MNHNY, SVGAGI (reference sequence). The CDR3 here is CASSSSSYEQYF. For the CDR3, the DNA is TGTGCCAGCAGCTCCAGCTCCTACGAGCAGTACTTC.

This clonotype was seen repeatedly, ten times or more. The V and J genes are TRBV10-3 and TRBJ2-1, with 9 bases that match TRBD2. The germline V gene has CDR1 ENHRY and CDR2 SYGVKD. The CDR3 contains 14 residues. V trimming: 3 bases; J trimming: 4 bases; junction bases outside the gene matches: 1. The CDR3 coding sequence is TGTGCCATCAGTGATGCGGGAGGGTACAATGAGCAGTTCTTC. This gives the protein CAISDAGGYNEQFF.